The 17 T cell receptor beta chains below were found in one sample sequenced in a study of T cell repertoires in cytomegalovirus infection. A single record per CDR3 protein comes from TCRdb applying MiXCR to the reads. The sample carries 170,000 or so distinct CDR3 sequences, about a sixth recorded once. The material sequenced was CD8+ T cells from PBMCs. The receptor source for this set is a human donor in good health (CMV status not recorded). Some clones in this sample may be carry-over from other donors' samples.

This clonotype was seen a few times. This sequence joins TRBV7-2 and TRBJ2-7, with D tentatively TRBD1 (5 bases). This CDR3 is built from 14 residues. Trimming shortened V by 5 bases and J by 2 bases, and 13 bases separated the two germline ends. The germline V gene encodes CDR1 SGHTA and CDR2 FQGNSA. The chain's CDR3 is CASSLGHQTYEQYF. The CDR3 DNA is TGTGCCAGCAGCCTCGGACACCAGACCTACGAGCAGTACTTC.

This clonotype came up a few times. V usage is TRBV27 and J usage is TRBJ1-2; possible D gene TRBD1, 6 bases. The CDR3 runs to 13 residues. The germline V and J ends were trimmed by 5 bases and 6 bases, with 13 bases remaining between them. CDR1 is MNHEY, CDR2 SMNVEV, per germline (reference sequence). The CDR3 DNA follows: TGTGCCAGCAGTGATTACAGGGAGGATGGCTACACCTTC. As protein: CASSDYREDGYTF.

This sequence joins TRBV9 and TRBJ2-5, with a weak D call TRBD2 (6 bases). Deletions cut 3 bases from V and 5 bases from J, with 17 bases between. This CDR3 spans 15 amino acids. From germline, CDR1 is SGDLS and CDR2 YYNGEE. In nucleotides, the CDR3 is TGTGCCAGCAGCGCGACCGGGACTGAGCTTGAGACCCAGTACTTC. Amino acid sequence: CASSATGTELETQYF.

As DNA, the CDR3 is TGTGCCAGCAGTTACCAACCGGGACACCCCGGGGATACGCAGTATTTT. Protein sequence: CASSYQPGHPGDTQYF. The chain couples TRBV6-2 or TRBV6-3 to TRBJ2-3, with D perhaps TRBD1 (6 bases). Germline lookup yields CDR1 MNHEY and CDR2 SVGEGT. The V end lost 2 bases, the J end lost 6 bases, and 18 bases lay between the germline ends. CDR3 length equals 16 residues.

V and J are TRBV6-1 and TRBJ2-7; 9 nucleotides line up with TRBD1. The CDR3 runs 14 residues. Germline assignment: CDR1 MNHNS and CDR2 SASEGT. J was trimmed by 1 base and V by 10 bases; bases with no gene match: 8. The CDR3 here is CATHWTGVSYEQYF. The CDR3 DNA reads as TGTGCCACCCACTGGACAGGGGTATCCTACGAGCAGTACTTC.

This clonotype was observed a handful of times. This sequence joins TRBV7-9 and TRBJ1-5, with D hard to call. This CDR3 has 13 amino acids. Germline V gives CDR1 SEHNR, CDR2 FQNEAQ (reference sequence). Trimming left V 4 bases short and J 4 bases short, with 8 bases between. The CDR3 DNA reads TGTGCCAGCAGCTCGGGGAGGAATCAGCCCCAGCATTTT. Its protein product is CASSSGRNQPQHF.

The CDR3 bases are TGTGCCAGCAGCTCAACGACCGGGACGGTGAACACTGAAGCTTTCTTT. This translates into CASSSTTGTVNTEAFF. This chain connects TRBV7-9 to TRBJ1-1, with D possibly matching TRBD1 (5 bases). V dropped 4 bases and J dropped 0 bases, with 15 bases sitting between them. Germline V gene sequence: CDR1 SEHNR, CDR2 FQNEAQ (reference sequence). This CDR3 comprises 16 residues.

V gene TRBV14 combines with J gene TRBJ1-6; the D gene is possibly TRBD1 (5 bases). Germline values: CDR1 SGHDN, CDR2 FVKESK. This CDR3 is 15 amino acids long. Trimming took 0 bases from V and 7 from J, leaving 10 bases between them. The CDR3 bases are TGTGCCAGCAGCCAAGAGGGGGAGGGAAATTCACCCCTCCACTTT. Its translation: CASSQEGEGNSPLHF. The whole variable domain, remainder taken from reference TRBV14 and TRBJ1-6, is EAGVTQFPSHSVIEKGQTVTLRCDPISGHDNLYWYRRVMGKEIKFLLHFVKESKQDESGMPNNRFLAERTGGTYSTLKVQPAELEDSGVYFCASSQEGEGNSPLHFGNGTRLTVT.

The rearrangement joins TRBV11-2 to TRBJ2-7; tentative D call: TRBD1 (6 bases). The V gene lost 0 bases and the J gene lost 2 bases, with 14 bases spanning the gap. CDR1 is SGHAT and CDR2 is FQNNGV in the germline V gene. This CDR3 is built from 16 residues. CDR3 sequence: CASSLESMDSPYEQYF. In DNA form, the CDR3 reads TGTGCCAGCAGCTTAGAAAGTATGGACAGTCCCTACGAGCAGTACTTC.

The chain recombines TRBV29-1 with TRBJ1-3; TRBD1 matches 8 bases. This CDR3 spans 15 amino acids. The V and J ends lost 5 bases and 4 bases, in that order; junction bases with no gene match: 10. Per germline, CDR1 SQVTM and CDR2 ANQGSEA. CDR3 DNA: TGCAGCGTTACTTCGACAGGGGCAGGAGGAAACACCATATATTTT. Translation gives CSVTSTGAGGNTIYF.

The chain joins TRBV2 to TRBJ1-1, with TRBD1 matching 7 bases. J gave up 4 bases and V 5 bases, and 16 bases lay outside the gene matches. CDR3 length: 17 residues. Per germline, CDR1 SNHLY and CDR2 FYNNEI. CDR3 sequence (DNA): TGTGCCAGCAGTCTGTACGATCCCGCAGGGGGTAGCACTGAAGCTTTCTTT. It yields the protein CASSLYDPAGGSTEAFF.

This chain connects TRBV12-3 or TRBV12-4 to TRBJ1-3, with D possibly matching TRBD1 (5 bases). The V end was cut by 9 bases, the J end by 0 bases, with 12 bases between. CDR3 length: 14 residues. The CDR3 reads CASIGGLSGNTIYF. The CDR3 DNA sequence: TGTGCCAGTATCGGGGGTCTCTCTGGAAACACCATATATTTT.

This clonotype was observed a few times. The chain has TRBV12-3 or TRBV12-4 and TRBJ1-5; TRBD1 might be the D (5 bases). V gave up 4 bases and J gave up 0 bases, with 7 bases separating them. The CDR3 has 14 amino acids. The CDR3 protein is CASSWTFSNQPQHF. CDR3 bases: TGTGCCAGCAGTTGGACATTTAGCAATCAGCCCCAGCATTTT.

The DNA of the CDR3 is TGTGCCAGCATCGGACACAGGAGCTCCTACAATGAGCAGTTCTTC. Amino acid sequence: CASIGHRSSYNEQFF. This chain joins TRBV6-2 or TRBV6-3 and TRBJ2-1; D might be TRBD1 (5 bases). Germline V lookup: CDR1 MNHEY, CDR2 SVGEGT. V lost 7 bases, J lost 0 bases, and 13 bases lay in between. There are 15 residues in the CDR3.

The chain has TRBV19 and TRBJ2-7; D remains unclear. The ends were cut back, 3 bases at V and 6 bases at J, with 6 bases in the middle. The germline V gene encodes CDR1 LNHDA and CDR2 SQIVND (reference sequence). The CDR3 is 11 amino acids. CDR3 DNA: TGTGCCAGTAGTATTGGGGTCGAGCAGTACTTC. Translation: CASSIGVEQYF.

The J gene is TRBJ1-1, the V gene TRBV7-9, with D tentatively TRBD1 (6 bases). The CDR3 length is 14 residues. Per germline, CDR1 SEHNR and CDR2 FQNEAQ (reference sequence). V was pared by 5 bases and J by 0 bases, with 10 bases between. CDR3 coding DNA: TGTGCCAGCAGCCGGGGACAATTGAACACTGAAGCTTTCTTT. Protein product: CASSRGQLNTEAFF.

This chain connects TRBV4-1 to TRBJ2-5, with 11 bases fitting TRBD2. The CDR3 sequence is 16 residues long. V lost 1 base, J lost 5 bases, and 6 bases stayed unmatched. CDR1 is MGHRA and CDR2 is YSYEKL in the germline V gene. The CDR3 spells CASSQASGGSGETQYF. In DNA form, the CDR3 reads TGCGCCAGCAGCCAAGCTAGCGGGGGGTCTGGCGAGACCCAGTACTTC.